The entry below gives a single T cell receptor beta chain sequence along with its context. This clone was detected only a few times. Its antigen is unknown. Base qualities were left out, and no much larger clone turns up one base away. The data derive from a study of shared clonotypes between healthy human individuals (dated by TCRdb to 2020 to 2022). Regarding the study in general: A couple of women and a few men aged 18 to 49 years were included in the cohort. For each donor, CD4 naive and CD4 memory were each given three plates, CD8 naive was given two plates, and CD8 memory was given one plate. Blood TCR repertoires of roughly five healthy adults were deeply sequenced to estimate repertoire size and the extent of clonotype sharing between individuals. Different laboratories and diverse techniques were used to prepare libraries and sequence TCR repertoires, to increase sequencing depth and limit assay-specific biases. Each donor's leukapheresis produced roughly between roughly 0.85 and 10 billion PBMCs. Broader findings and caveats from the paper: Pairwise subsampling indicated that sequencing depth was expected to affect the degree of clonotype sharing among donors. Because the study included a small number of donors, the genetic and exposure-history diversity represented was limited. When a handful of donors were compared, the shared fraction of clonotypes was about 5% for naive CD4, less than 4% for naive CD8, more than 2% for memory CD4, and 0.4% for memory CD8. Larger estimated clonotype richness was generally found for naive subsets than for memory subsets. Clonotypes shared by all four sorted-subset donors showed higher generation probabilities than non-shared clonotypes. Incomplete sequencing was indicated by rarefaction of sorted-subset datasets, despite the large sequencing depth. Only blood was sampled, and tissue TCR repertoires likely differ from those in blood.

Reading from cysteine to phenylalanine, the CDR3 counts 13 amino acids. The kept DNA is CDR3 alone, 39 bases in frame from the first base. V loses 4 bases, J loses 10 bases, and the germline ends lie 16 bases apart. The germline V gene encodes CDR1 MGHDK and CDR2 SYGVNS. CD8 naive samples were obtained by positive selection for CCR7 among CD45RO-negative cells, yielding a CD45RA+CCR7+ population from which TemRA cells were excluded. Donors were healthy HIV-negative adults with no recently reported acute infections or vaccinations. Only Caucasian adults living in Nashville, Tennessee, USA were represented among the donors. Blood was collected by leukapheresis, and PBMCs were isolated by Ficoll-Histopaque density gradient centrifugation and then cryopreserved in liquid nitrogen vapor phase. Analytical flow cytometry was used to check the purity and quantity of every magnetically sorted T cell population. Each sorted fraction had its genomic DNA isolated and then quantified by UV absorbance on a Nanodrop 2000c.

TCR CDR3 regions were amplified from genomic DNA by multiplex PCR using the deep immunoSEQ assay. Genomic DNA extracted from each cell subset was distributed evenly over all wells of several immunoSEQ 96-well plates, and each plate served as one replicate. For sorted subsets, each replicate PCR was loaded with roughly 200 ng genomic DNA, equivalent to approximately 33,000 T cell genomes. Purified libraries were measured with a Qubit 3.0 fluorometer, size-checked on a Bioanalyzer 2100, and measured again with the KAPA Library Quantification kit. Each immunoSEQ 96-well plate was sequenced on its own single-read 150-cycle Illumina NextSeq 550 flow cell. The authors' pipeline ran thus. Because only junctional sequences without quality scores were contained in the immunoSEQ output, filtering matching that applied to full-length reads could not be performed. Sequences were annotated with PyIR, a Python wrapper for IgBLAST v1.9, using IMGT germline references to assign V/J genes and CDR3. Reads were removed for weak V/J assignments (E-value above 1e-6), missing CDR3, stop codons, out-of-frame junctions, or ambiguous translated residues. V3J clonotypes were defined as sequences sharing an identical inferred V gene, J gene, and CDR3 amino acid sequence. The percentage overlap between two repertoires was calculated by dividing the number of shared unique clonotypes by the size of the smaller repertoire. Three approaches were used to assess repertoire richness: RTK rarefaction, the Chao1 estimator, and Recon v2.1 estimates of unobserved clonotypes. Generation probabilities were computed with OLGA for all TCRbeta clonotypes obtained by the gDNA method from four donors. The table comes from immuneACCESS by way of TCRdb, which keeps in-frame sequences with V and J called. Part of the clones is missing from these tables; in studies checked, under half for an unresolved V gene and the rest for unknown reasons. That table furnishes V, J and clone size, whereas the DNA furnished D and trimming. The sample includes about 2.1 million clones, with just over 90% observed a single time. The ten largest make up around 1.7% of the sample.

The sample taken for sequencing was naive CD8+ T cells from PBMCs. The meaning of the sample's cell subset or site label: CD45RA+CCR7+. This sequence originates from a young man in good health. Some clones in this sample may be carry-over from other donors' samples. The rearrangement combines TRBV25-1 with TRBJ1-1; 5 matching bases give a weak D call of TRBD1. The sequence in DNA is TGTGCCAGCAGTGTTCCTGGGACGGTCGGAGCTTTCTTT. Its translation reads: CASSVPGTVGAFF.